The 11 T cell receptor beta chains in this list originate from one sample, sequenced in a study of PD-L1 blockade in urothelial cancer (dated 2017 in TCRdb). Libraries came from the immunoSEQ multiplex PCR assay. TCRdb took this table from immuneACCESS and kept in-frame rearrangements with V and J called. Such tables lack part of the clones; where checked against another copy, unresolved V genes explain under half of the gap, and the rest is unexplained. The sample includes tens of thousands of clones, with roughly 89% observed a single time. 1.5% to 2% of the sample lies in the top ten. The time point label, read with the paper, signifies: pretreatment peripheral blood. Here the sequenced sample was PBMCs, taken around atezolizumab (anti-PD-L1) treatment. These receptor sequences come from a man aged 60-69 years with urothelial cancer.

J is TRBJ2-1 and V is TRBV6-6; TRBD2 agrees at 7 bases. The CDR3 loop spans 15 amino acids. CDR1 is MNHNY and CDR2 is SVGAGI in the germline V gene (reference sequence). Trimming took 5 bases from V and 9 from J; bases not matched to a gene: 13. The CDR3 DNA reads as TGTGCCAGCAGTAAAAGCTGGACTAGTAGCGGTGAGCAGTTCTTC. It is translated as CASSKSWTSSGEQFF.

This clone has only one observation. The chain couples TRBV27 to TRBJ2-7, with 7 positions matching TRBD2. J gave up 0 bases and V 0 bases, and 5 bases lay outside the gene matches. Looked up from germline, CDR1 is MNHEY and CDR2 is SMNVEV (reference sequence). The CDR3 consists of 16 residues. The CDR3 region has the DNA TGTGCCAGCAGTTTATCGGGGCTAGCGGACTCCTACGAGCAGTACTTC. Translation: CASSLSGLADSYEQYF.

The rearrangement joins TRBV7-2 to TRBJ1-4; TRBD1 aligns across 8 bases. The J segment lost 7 bases and the V segment lost 1 base, leaving 8 bases of the junction unmatched. Germline CDR1 reads SGHTA; CDR2 reads FQGNSA. The CDR3 runs 16 residues. The CDR3, as DNA: TGTGCCAGCAGCTTAGAGCAGGGGGCGTATAGTGAAAAACTGTTTTTT. Translation gives CASSLEQGAYSEKLFF. The variable domain in full, with the rest retrieved from reference TRBV7-2 and TRBJ1-4, is GAGVSQSPSNKVTEKGKDVELRCDPISGHTALYWYRQSLGQGLEFLIYFQGNSAPDKSGLPSDRFSAERTGGSVSTLTIQRTQQEDSAVYLCASSLEQGAYSEKLFFGSGTQLSVL.

This sequence joins TRBV28 and TRBJ1-2; the D gene is possibly TRBD1 (5 bases). Germline values: CDR1 MDHEN, CDR2 SYDVKM. Trimming removed 2 bases at V and 3 bases at J, with 7 bases between. This CDR3 is built from 13 residues. The DNA for the CDR3 is TGTGCCAGCAGTTTAACACAGGACTATGGCTACACCTTC. This sequence encodes CASSLTQDYGYTF.

This rearrangement joins TRBV27 to TRBJ1-2; 7 bases agree with TRBD1. In germline, CDR1 is MNHEY, CDR2 SMNVEV (reference sequence). The J segment lost 8 bases and the V segment lost 0 bases, leaving 15 bases of the junction unmatched. The CDR3 has 17 amino acids. CDR3 in DNA: TGTGCCAGCAGTTTATCCCCCGGACAGGATCGCTTCTCAGGCTACACCTTC. Its protein product is CASSLSPGQDRFSGYTF.

This clone was counted a few times. CDR3 sequence reads: CASREGRNNSPLHF. CDR3 bases: TGTGCCAGCAGGGAGGGACGGAATAATTCACCCCTCCACTTT. This chain connects TRBV28 to TRBJ1-6; D may be TRBD1 (5 bases). Germline CDR1 is MDHEN and CDR2 is SYDVKM. Deletions cut 6 bases from V and 5 bases from J, with 11 bases between. The CDR3 spans 14 residues.

The CDR3 nucleotides are TGTGCCAGCAGCGTAGAGGGCGGGAGGGCCCCCGGGGAGCAGTATTTT. It yields the protein CASSVEGGRAPGEQYF. The gene calls are TRBV9 and TRBJ2-3; 9 bases align to TRBD2. CDR1 is SGDLS and CDR2 is YYNGEE in the germline V gene. This CDR3 contains 16 residues. With V trimmed by 0 bases and J by 11 bases, 13 bases remained unmatched.

The rearrangement joins TRBV7-3 to TRBJ2-3; 13 nucleotides line up with TRBD2. J was trimmed by 2 bases and V by 5 bases; bases with no gene match: 7. Germline V gene lookup returns CDR1 SGHTA and CDR2 FQGTGA. The CDR3 totals 17 residues. The CDR3 region has the DNA TGTGCCAGCAGCCTAAGACTAGCGGGGGGCCACACAGATACGCAGTATTTT. Protein sequence: CASSLRLAGGHTDTQYF.

The sample holds one count of this clone. This sequence joins TRBV21-1 and TRBJ1-2; the DNA was not compared with TRBD1, the D call given in the table. TRBV21-1 is termed a pseudogene. This CDR3 spans 16 amino acids. CDR3 in DNA: TGTGCCAGCCAACCGGGGGGGACAGGGGCCAACTATGGCTACACCTTC. It codes for CASQPGGTGANYGYTF.

V gene TRBV5-1 combines with J gene TRBJ2-1; D is possibly TRBD1 (5 bases). Per germline, CDR1 SGHRS and CDR2 YFSETQ. V was cut by 4 bases and J by 5 bases, with 19 bases left in between. CDR3 size: 16 residues. The DNA of the CDR3 is TGCGCCAGCAGCCTCTGGGGTGGGGCCTATGACAATGAGCAGTTCTTC. Encoded protein: CASSLWGGAYDNEQFF.

The count of this clone is one. The chain employs TRBV10-3 and TRBJ2-7, with TRBD1 identical over 8 bases. Germline CDR1 reads ENHRY; CDR2 reads SYGVKD. V gave up 6 bases and J gave up 5 bases; unmatched junction bases: 12. The CDR3 runs 15 residues. CDR3 sequence: CAIRPPGGLINEQYF. Here the CDR3 DNA reads TGTGCCATCAGGCCGCCAGGGGGCCTTATAAACGAGCAGTACTTC.